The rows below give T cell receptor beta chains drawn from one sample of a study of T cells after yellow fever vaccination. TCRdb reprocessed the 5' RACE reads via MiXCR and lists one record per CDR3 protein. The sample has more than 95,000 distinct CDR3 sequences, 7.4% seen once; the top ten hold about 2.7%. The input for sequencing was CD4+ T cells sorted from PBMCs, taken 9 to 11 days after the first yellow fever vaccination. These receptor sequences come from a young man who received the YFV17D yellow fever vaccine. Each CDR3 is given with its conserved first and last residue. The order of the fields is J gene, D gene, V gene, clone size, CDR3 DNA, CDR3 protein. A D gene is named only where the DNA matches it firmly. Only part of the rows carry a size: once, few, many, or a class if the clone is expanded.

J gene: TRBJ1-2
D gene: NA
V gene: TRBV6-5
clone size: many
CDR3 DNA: TGTGCCAGCAGTTCCCGGGGGACGGCGGGAAGGAGCTACACCTTC
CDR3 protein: CASSSRGTAGRSYTF

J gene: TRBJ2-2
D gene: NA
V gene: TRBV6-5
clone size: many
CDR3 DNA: TGTGCCAGCAGTTACTCGACTTCGGCCGTTAGGACCGGGGAGCTGTTTTTT
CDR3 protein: CASSYSTSAVRTGELFF

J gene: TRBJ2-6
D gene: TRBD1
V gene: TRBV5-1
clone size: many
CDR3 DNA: TGCGCCAGCAGCTTTAGCCCAGGGGGCTCTGGGGCCAACGTCCTGACTTTC
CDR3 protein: CASSFSPGGSGANVLTF

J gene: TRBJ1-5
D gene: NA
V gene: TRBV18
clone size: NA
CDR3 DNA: TGTGCCAGCTCACCTGCCCGGGTCCAGAACAATCAGCCCCAGCATTTT
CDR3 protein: CASSPARVQNNQPQHF

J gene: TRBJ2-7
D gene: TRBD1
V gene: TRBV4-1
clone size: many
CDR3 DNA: TGCGCCAGCAGCCAAGTCACAGGGGCTGGCTACGAGCAGTACTTC
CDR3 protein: CASSQVTGAGYEQYF

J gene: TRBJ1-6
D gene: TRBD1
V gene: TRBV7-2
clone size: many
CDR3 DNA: TGTGCCAGCAGTCCCACAGGGGGCCATTCACCCCTCCACTTT
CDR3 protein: CASSPTGGHSPLHF

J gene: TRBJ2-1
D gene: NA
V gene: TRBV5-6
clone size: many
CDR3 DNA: TGTGCCAGCAGCAATTTTTATGAGCAGTTCTTC
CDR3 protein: CASSNFYEQFF

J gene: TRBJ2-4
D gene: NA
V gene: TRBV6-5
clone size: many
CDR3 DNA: TGTGCCAGCAAACTAGGACCAGCCAAAAACATTCAGTACTTC
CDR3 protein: CASKLGPAKNIQYF

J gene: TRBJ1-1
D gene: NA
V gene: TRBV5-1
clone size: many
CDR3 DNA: TGCGCCAGCAACGACTGGGGCGGGACTGAAGCTTTCTTT
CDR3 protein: CASNDWGGTEAFF

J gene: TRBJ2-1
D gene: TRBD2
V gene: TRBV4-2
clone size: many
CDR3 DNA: TGTGCCAGCAGCCTCACTAGCGGGGGGATCAATGAGCAGTTCTTC
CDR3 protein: CASSLTSGGINEQFF

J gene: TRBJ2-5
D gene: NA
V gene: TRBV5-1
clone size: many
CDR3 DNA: TGCGCCAGCAGACGGGACCAAGAGACCCAGTACTTC
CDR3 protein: CASRRDQETQYF

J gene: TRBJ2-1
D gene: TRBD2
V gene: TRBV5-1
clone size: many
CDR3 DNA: TGCGCCAGCAGCCCCGGGACTACCTACAATGAGCAGTTCTTC
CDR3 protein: CASSPGTTYNEQFF

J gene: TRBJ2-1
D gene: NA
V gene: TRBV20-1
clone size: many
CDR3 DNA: TGCAGTGCTAGAGATCTCAGGACAGCGCACTACAATGAGCAGTTCTTC
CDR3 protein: CSARDLRTAHYNEQFF

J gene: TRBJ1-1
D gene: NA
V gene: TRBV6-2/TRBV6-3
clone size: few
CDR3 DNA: TGTGCCAGCAGTTATCGGGGTCCAGAGGGAGCTTTCTTT
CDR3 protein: CASSYRGPEGAFF

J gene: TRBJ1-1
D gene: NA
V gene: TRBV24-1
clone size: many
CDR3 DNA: TGTGCCACCAGTGAGAGGGGCCCGAACACTGAAGCTTTCTTT
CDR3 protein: CATSERGPNTEAFF

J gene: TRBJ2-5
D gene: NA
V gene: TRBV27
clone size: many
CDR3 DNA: TGTGCCAGCAGTCTGGCAGGGCGAGAGACCCAGTACTTC
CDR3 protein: CASSLAGRETQYF

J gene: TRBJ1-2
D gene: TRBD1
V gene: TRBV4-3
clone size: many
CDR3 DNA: TGCGCCAGCAGCCAGGAACCCGGGACAGCAAATTCCTACACCTTC
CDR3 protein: CASSQEPGTANSYTF

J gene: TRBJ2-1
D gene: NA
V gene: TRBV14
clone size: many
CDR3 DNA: TGTGCCAGCAGCCCCCTTGGGTGGGGGCTGGATGAGCAGTTCTTC
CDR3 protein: CASSPLGWGLDEQFF

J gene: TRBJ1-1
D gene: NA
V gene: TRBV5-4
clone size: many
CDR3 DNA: TGTGCCAGCAGCTATAGGGCGAACACTGAAGCTTTCTTT
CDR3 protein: CASSYRANTEAFF

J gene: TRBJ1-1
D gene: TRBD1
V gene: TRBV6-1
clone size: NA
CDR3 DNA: TGTGCCAGCAGTGAACAGGGGGACACTGAAGCTTTCTTT
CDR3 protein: CASSEQGDTEAFF

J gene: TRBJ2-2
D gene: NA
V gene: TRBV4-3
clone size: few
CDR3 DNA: TGCGCCAGCAGCCAAGAGCAGGGTACGAACACCGGGGAGCTGTTTTTT
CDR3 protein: CASSQEQGTNTGELFF

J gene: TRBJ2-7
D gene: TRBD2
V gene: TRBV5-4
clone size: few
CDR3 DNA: TGTGCCAGCAGCGGGACTAGCGGTTACTCCTACGAGCAGTACTTC
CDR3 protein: CASSGTSGYSYEQYF

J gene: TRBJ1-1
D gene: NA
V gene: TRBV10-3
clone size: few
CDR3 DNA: TGTGCCATCCAGACTGGGGAGAATGAAGCTTTCTTT
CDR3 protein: CAIQTGENEAFF

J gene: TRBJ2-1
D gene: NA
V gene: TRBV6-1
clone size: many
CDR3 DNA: TGTGCCAGCGCAAGGGCAGGGGAGTTCAATGAGCAGTTCTTC
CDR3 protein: CASARAGEFNEQFF

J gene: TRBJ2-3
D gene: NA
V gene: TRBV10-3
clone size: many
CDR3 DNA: TGTGCCACCGGGGGAGATACGCAGTATTTT
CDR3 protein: CATGGDTQYF

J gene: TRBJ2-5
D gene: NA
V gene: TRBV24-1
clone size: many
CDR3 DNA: TGTGCCACCAGTGATCCGGGCGGGGTAGGAGAGACCCAGTACTTC
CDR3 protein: CATSDPGGVGETQYF

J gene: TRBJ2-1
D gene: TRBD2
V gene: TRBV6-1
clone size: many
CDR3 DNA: TGTGCCAGCAGTGACCCGGGGGGGCCGGGTGGCAATGAGCAGTTCTTC
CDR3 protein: CASSDPGGPGGNEQFF

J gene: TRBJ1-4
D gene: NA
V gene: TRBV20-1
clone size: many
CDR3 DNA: TGCAGTGCTAGACTAAGGGGTGGTGGTGAAAAACTGTTTTTT
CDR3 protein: CSARLRGGGEKLFF

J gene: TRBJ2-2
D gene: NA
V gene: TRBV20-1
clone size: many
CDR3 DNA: TGCAGTGCTAGAGAGACTAGGGGCGGCGGGGAGCTGTTTTTT
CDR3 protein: CSARETRGGGELFF

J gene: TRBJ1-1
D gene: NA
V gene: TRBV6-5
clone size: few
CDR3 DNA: TGTGCCAGCAGTTACTCGACCCCGGATACTGAAGCTTTCTTT
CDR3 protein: CASSYSTPDTEAFF

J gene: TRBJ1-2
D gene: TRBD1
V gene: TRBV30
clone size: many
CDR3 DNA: TGTGCCTGGGGGCCCCAAGGGGGCTTCCTATATGGCTACACCTTC
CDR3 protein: CAWGPQGGFLYGYTF

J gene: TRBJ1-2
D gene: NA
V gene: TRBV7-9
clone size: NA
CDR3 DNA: TGTGCCAGCAGCTTAGAACAGCCTGATGGCTACACCTTC
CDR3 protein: CASSLEQPDGYTF

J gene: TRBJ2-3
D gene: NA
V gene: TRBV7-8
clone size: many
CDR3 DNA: TGTGCCAGCAGCTTAACGTTAGCGGCGGGAGATACGCAGTATTTT
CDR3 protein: CASSLTLAAGDTQYF

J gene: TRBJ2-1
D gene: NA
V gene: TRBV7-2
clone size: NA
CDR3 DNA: TGTGCCAGCAGCATTGTACCGTTGGTCGATGAGCAGTTCTTC
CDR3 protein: CASSIVPLVDEQFF

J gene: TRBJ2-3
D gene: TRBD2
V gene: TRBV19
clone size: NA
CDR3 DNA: TGTGCCAGTAGTATAGGGCCTAGCGGACGCACAGATACGCAGTATTTT
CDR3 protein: CASSIGPSGRTDTQYF

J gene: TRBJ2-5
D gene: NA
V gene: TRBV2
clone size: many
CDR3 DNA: TGTGCCATAGGCCGCCAAGAGACCCAGTACTTC
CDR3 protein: CAIGRQETQYF

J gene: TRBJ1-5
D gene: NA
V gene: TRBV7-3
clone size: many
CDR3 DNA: TGTGCCAGCAGCTTAACCAGTTTTGGGTCGGTTCATCAGCCCCAGCATTTT
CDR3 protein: CASSLTSFGSVHQPQHF

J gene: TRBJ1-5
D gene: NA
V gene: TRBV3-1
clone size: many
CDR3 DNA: TGTGCCAGCAGCCCCCCCGGCTGGGCAACCTATAGCAATCAGCCCCAGCATTTT
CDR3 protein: CASSPPGWATYSNQPQHF

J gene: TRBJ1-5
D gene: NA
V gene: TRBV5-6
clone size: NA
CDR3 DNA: TGTGCCAGCAGCTTGCGCCGGCAGGGTGGACAGCCCCAGCATTTT
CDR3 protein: CASSLRRQGGQPQHF

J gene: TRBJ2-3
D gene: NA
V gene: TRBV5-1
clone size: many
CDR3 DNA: TGCGCCAGCAGCTCGCAGGGGTCAGTCGGGGGGAATACGCAGTATTTT
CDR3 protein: CASSSQGSVGGNTQYF

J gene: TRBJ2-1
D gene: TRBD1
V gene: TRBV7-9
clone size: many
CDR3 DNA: TGTGCCAGCAGCGCGACAGGGTACAATGAGCAGTTCTTC
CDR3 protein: CASSATGYNEQFF

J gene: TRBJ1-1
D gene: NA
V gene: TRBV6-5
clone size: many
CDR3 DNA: TGTGCCAGCAGTTACTCACCAGGGAGGAACACTGAAGCTTTCTTT
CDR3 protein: CASSYSPGRNTEAFF

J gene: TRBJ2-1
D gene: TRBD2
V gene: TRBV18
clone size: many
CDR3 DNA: TGTGCCAGCTCACCTCCGGGACTAGCGTCGAATAATGAGCAGTTCTTC
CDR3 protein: CASSPPGLASNNEQFF

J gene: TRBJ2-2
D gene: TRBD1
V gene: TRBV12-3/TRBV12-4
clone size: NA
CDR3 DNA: TGTGCCAGCGGTGAGACAGGGGGAAACACCGGGGAGCTGTTTTTT
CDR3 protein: CASGETGGNTGELFF

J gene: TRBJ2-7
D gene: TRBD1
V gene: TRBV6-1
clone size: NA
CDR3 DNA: TGTGCCAGCAGTACACGGGGACAGGGAACCTACGAGCAGTACTTC
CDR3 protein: CASSTRGQGTYEQYF

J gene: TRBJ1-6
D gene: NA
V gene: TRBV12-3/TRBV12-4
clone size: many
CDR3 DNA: TGTGCCAGCAGCCCTGGGGGGTCGGTGAATTCACCCCTCCACTTT
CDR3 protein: CASSPGGSVNSPLHF

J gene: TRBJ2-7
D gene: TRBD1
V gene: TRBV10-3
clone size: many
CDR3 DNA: TGTGCCATCAGCCCCTCCGGGACAGGGGGGAACGAGCAGTACTTC
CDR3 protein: CAISPSGTGGNEQYF

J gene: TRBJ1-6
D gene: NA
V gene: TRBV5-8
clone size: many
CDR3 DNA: TGTGCCAGCAGCTTGTTCTGGATTTCCTATAATTCACCCCTCCACTTT
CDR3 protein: CASSLFWISYNSPLHF

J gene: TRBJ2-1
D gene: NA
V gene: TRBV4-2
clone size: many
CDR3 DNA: TGTGCCAGCAGCCTACGTAGCGAGTACAATGAGCAGTTCTTC
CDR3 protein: CASSLRSEYNEQFF

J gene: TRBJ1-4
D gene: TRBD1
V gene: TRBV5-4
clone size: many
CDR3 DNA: TGTGCCAGCAGCCCTACAGGGGGCTTAGGAGAAAAACTGTTTTTT
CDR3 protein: CASSPTGGLGEKLFF

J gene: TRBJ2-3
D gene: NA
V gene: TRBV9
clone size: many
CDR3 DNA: TGTGCCAGCAGCGGGACAATAAGCACAGATACGCAGTATTTT
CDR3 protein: CASSGTISTDTQYF

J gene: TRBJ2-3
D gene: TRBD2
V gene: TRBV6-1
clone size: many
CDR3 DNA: TGTGCCAGCAGAGCGGGGGGCCGCACAGATACGCAGTATTTT
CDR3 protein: CASRAGGRTDTQYF

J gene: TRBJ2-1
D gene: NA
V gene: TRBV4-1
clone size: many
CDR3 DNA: TGCGCCAGCAGCCAAGATCGGGGTGAGCAGTTCTTC
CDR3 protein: CASSQDRGEQFF

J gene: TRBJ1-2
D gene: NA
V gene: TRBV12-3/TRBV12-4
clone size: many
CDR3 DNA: TGTGCCAGCAGTTTGATAAGGTCTACTCAGGGAAACTATGGCTACACCTTC
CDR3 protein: CASSLIRSTQGNYGYTF

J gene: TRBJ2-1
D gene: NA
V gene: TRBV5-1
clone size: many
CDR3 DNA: TGCGCCAGCAGCCCGGACAGAGCGGGCGAGCAGTTCTTC
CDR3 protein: CASSPDRAGEQFF

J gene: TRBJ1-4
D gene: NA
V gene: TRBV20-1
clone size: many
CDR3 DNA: TGCAGTGCTAGTGGGCTTGCTAATGAAAAACTGTTTTTT
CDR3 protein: CSASGLANEKLFF

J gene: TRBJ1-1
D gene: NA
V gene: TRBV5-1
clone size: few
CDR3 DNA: TGCGCCAGCAGCTTCCTAGGGGATGGAGCTGAAGCTTTCTTT
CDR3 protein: CASSFLGDGAEAFF

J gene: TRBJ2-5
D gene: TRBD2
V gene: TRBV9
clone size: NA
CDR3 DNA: TGTGCCAGCAGCGTAGGGGGGCTAGCGGGGGGACAAGAGACCCAGTACTTC
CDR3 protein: CASSVGGLAGGQETQYF